This note documents a single T cell receptor beta chain sequence. Germline V CDR1 and CDR2: SGHNT, YENEEA. The CDR3 sequence is 13 residues long. The V gene lost 5 bases and the J gene lost 6 bases, with 13 bases spanning the gap. The PCR was carried out with 60 Vbeta primers and 13 Jbeta primers. Sequencing used immunoSEQ multiplex PCR; TCRdb keeps in-frame clones, though not all of them. The sample carries under 200,000 clones, less than 80% recorded once. These data are taken from a study of cytomegalovirus exposure and HLA in healthy donors. About the study: Early released data comprised around 85 million unique TCRs from HLA-typed donors.

The chain has TRBV11-3 and TRBJ1-2; tentative D call: TRBD1 (6 bases). The clonotype was recovered from a woman between 40 and 50 years old in good health and CMV-seronegative. The sequencing input was PBMCs. CDR3 sequence reads: CASSPTQGNGYTF. The CDR3 DNA sequence: TGTGCCAGCAGCCCGACCCAGGGGAATGGCTACACCTTC. The full variable domain, rest sourced from reference TRBV11-3 and TRBJ1-2, is EAGVVQSPRYKIIEKKQPVAFWCNPISGHNTLYWYLQNLGQGPELLIRYENEEAVDDSQLPKDRFSAERLKGVDSTLKIQPAELGDSAVYLCASSPTQGNGYTFGSGTRLTVV.